These 32 T cell receptor beta chains share one sample of origin, sequenced in a study of spatial heterogeneity in lung cancer. Time point: sample taken at primary tumor resection. Each CDR3 protein gets one entry after TCRdb re-called the 5' RACE reads with MiXCR. The sample shows more than 30,000 distinct CDR3 sequences, about 5% of them seen only once. The sample in question was PBMCs, obtained at surgery. The receptors shown here come from a female donor with early-stage non-small cell lung cancer.

This rearrangement joins TRBV5-1 to TRBJ1-6; D perhaps matches TRBD1 (5 bases). CDR1 is SGHRS, CDR2 YFSETQ, per germline. Between the trimmed V and J ends, which lost 0 bases and 9 bases, there was a span of 10 bases. The CDR3 is 14 residues long. In DNA, the CDR3 is TGCGCCAGCAGCTTGGCAGGGTACGGTTCACCCCTCCACTTT. Translation: CASSLAGYGSPLHF.

This clonotype was seen a few times. The chain employs TRBV7-9 and TRBJ1-2; TRBD1 matches 7 bases. Germline trimming cut 3 bases from V and 2 bases from J; bases unmatched to any gene: 3. CDR3 length equals 14 residues. Germline CDR1 and CDR2: SEHNR and FQNEAQ (reference sequence). The CDR3 protein is CASSFGTVNYGYTF. DNA of the CDR3: TGTGCCAGCAGCTTTGGGACAGTGAACTATGGCTACACCTTC.

Only a few counts were recorded for this clonotype. The chain links TRBV3-1 to TRBJ2-3; D might be TRBD2 (6 bases). The V and J ends lost 1 base and 0 bases respectively, with 17 bases between them. There are 18 residues in the CDR3. CDR1 and CDR2 from the germline V gene are LGHDT and YNNKEL (reference sequence). The CDR3 DNA reads TGTGCCAGCAGCCAAGTTCGACTACAGGAGGGAAGCACAGATACGCAGTATTTT. It encodes CASSQVRLQEGSTDTQYF.

There are a few counts of this clonotype. This chain connects TRBV3-1 to TRBJ2-1; TRBD1 aligns across 8 bases. The V and J ends lost 3 bases and 6 bases, in that order; junction bases with no gene match: 10. The CDR3 runs 16 residues. Germline loops: CDR1 LGHDT, CDR2 YNNKEL (reference sequence). CDR3 sequence reads: CASSHGQGIRVNEQFF. In DNA form, the CDR3 reads TGTGCCAGCAGCCACGGACAGGGAATACGTGTCAATGAGCAGTTCTTC.

This chain uses TRBV6-2 or TRBV6-3 with TRBJ1-5; D call uncertain. Germline-derived CDR1 and CDR2 are MNHEY and SVGEGT. Trimming left V 6 bases short and J 2 bases short, with 17 bases between. This CDR3 is built from 16 residues. The CDR3 loop is CASRTLKGHRNQPQHF. The CDR3 coding sequence is TGTGCCAGCAGGACCTTGAAAGGGCATCGCAATCAGCCCCAGCATTTT.

This clonotype was observed at least ten times. The genes are TRBV5-4 and TRBJ2-5; TRBD1 matches 10 bases. The CDR3 consists of 15 residues. The V gene end was trimmed by 0 bases and the J gene end by 6 bases; junction bases not matched to a gene: 5. Germline CDR1 is SGHNT and CDR2 is YYREEE (reference sequence). The CDR3 bases are TGTGCCAGCAGCTTGGTGGGGACAGGGGCCCAGACCCAGTACTTC. Translating it yields CASSLVGTGAQTQYF.

The rearrangement links TRBV19 to TRBJ1-6; tentative D call: TRBD1 (5 bases). Germline values: CDR1 LNHDA, CDR2 SQIVND (reference sequence). This CDR3 has 16 amino acids. The V and J ends lost 4 bases and 9 bases respectively, with 19 bases between them. The CDR3 region is CASSTIPGTWTSPLHF. CDR3 nucleotide sequence: TGTGCCAGTAGTACAATCCCCGGGACGTGGACTTCACCCCTCCACTTT.

This clonotype rates as medium-sized. J is TRBJ2-1 and V is TRBV5-1, with D perhaps matching TRBD2 (6 bases). The CDR3 sequence is 15 residues long. Trimming stripped 1 base from V and 2 bases from J, with 10 bases between. Per germline, CDR1 SGHRS and CDR2 YFSETQ. The CDR3 reads CASSLSGEAYNEQFF. The CDR3, as DNA: TGCGCCAGCAGCTTGTCGGGGGAGGCCTACAATGAGCAGTTCTTC.

The chain has TRBV6-5 and TRBJ2-7, with D possibly TRBD2 on 5 matching bases. V was trimmed by 0 bases and J by 0 bases, leaving 12 bases between them. The CDR3 is 16 amino acids. Germline assignment: CDR1 MNHEY and CDR2 SVGAGI. The CDR3 here is CASSYSRSGDSYEQYF. The CDR3 nucleotides read TGTGCCAGCAGTTACTCGCGTTCCGGGGACTCCTACGAGCAGTACTTC.

This clonotype occurred many times. The gene calls are TRBV6-5 and TRBJ2-1, with 12 bases identical to TRBD2. The CDR3 has 15 amino acids. V shed 5 bases, J shed 4 bases, and the junction held 3 bases outside the gene matches. CDR1 is MNHEY and CDR2 is SVGAGI in the germline V gene. The CDR3 DNA reads TGTGCCAGCAGTCCACTAGCGGGGGGATACAATGAGCAGTTCTTC. Its protein is CASSPLAGGYNEQFF.

By frequency in the sample, this clonotype is medium-sized (0.01 to 0.1%). The CDR3 DNA sequence: TGCAGCGTTGTCCGACAGCAAGAGACCCAGTACTTC. It translates to CSVVRQQETQYF. The chain uses TRBV29-1 and TRBJ2-5; TRBD1 might be the D (5 bases). The CDR3 is made up of 12 amino acids. With 4 bases removed from V and 2 bases from J, the gap between germline ends came to 8 bases. From germline, CDR1 is SQVTM and CDR2 ANQGSEA.

This clonotype was counted ten times or more. V gene TRBV28 combines with J gene TRBJ1-6; D unclear. The CDR3 runs 13 residues. Germline V gene lookup returns CDR1 MDHEN and CDR2 SYDVKM. Trimming took off 4 bases at V and 14 bases at J, with 15 bases between the two ends. CDR3 nucleotide sequence: TGTGCCAGCAGTTCACCCTCGACCTTCACCCTCCACTTT. Translating gives CASSSPSTFTLHF.

This clonotype appeared many times. The gene calls are TRBV27 and TRBJ1-1; the D is unclear. Looked up from germline, CDR1 is MNHEY and CDR2 is SMNVEV (reference sequence). CDR3 length equals 14 residues. V lost 7 bases and J lost 6, with 18 bases in between. CDR3 amino acids: CASMRAVGLSEAFF. CDR3 sequence (DNA): TGTGCCAGCATGCGGGCCGTCGGTCTCTCTGAAGCTTTCTTT.

In this sample, this clonotype is medium-sized. V and J are TRBV12-3 or TRBV12-4 and TRBJ1-5; 8 nucleotides align to TRBD1. The CDR3 is made up of 16 amino acids. V lost 6 bases and J lost 5; bases outside the gene matches: 12. Here the CDR3 reads CASSPTGQAGHQPQHF. CDR3 coding DNA: TGTGCCAGCAGCCCCACGGGACAGGCGGGACATCAGCCCCAGCATTTT.

This clonotype came up many times. The chain recombines TRBV4-1 with TRBJ1-1; D is possibly TRBD1 (5 bases). This CDR3 spans 16 amino acids. V lost 5 bases to trimming and J lost 1 base, with 17 bases between them. The germline V gene has CDR1 MGHRA and CDR2 YSYEKL. This CDR3 is CASSGHIERANTEAFF. The CDR3 DNA reads TGCGCCAGCAGCGGACACATAGAGAGAGCGAACACTGAAGCTTTCTTT.

Many counts were recorded for this clonotype. The rearrangement links TRBV4-2 to TRBJ2-7, with D perhaps matching TRBD2 (5 bases). CDR3 size: 15 residues. The V end was cut by 0 bases, the J end by 3 bases, with 12 bases between. Germline V gene sequence: CDR1 LGHNA, CDR2 YNFKEQ. CDR3 loop: CASSQDVSRGYEQYF. As DNA, the CDR3 is TGTGCCAGCAGCCAAGATGTCAGTCGGGGCTACGAGCAGTACTTC.

This clonotype was counted many times. This chain connects TRBV7-2 to TRBJ2-6; no clear D. V lost 3 bases to trimming and J lost 0 bases, with 15 bases between them. The CDR3 covers 18 residues. CDR1 is SGHTA, CDR2 FQGNSA, per germline. The CDR3 DNA follows: TGTGCCAGCAGCTTGGGAAGACGCCAGAGCTCTGGGGCCAACGTCCTGACTTTC. This translates into CASSLGRRQSSGANVLTF. The full variable domain, completed using reference TRBV7-2 and TRBJ2-6, is GAGVSQSPSNKVTEKGKDVELRCDPISGHTALYWYRQSLGQGLEFLIYFQGNSAPDKSGLPSDRFSAERTGGSVSTLTIQRTQQEDSAVYLCASSLGRRQSSGANVLTFGAGSRLTVL.

The chain uses TRBV27 and TRBJ2-7; 9 positions agree with TRBD1. This CDR3 region has 14 residues. Germline-derived CDR1 and CDR2 are MNHEY and SMNVEV (reference sequence). The ends lost 10 bases at V and 1 base at J; junction bases unmatched: 8. CDR3 sequence (DNA): TGTGCCACCAGCCGGACAGGGGATTCCTACGAGCAGTACTTC. This translates into CATSRTGDSYEQYF.

This clonotype was seen repeatedly, ten times or more. The rearrangement uses TRBV15 and TRBJ2-1; perhaps TRBD2 as D (5 bases). Trimming removed 0 bases from V and 9 bases from J, with 6 bases in between. Germline V gene lookup returns CDR1 LNHNV and CDR2 YYDKDF (reference sequence). This CDR3 has 12 amino acids. CDR3 DNA sequence: TGTGCCACCAGCAGAGATCGGGGTGAGCAGTTCTTC. Protein: CATSRDRGEQFF.

The sample holds many counts of this clonotype. This sequence joins TRBV27 and TRBJ2-3, with TRBD2 matching 9 bases. Germline V gene data show CDR1 as MNHEY and CDR2 as SMNVEV (reference sequence). V was pared by 2 bases and J by 7 bases, with 7 bases of the junction left unmatched. CDR3 size: 15 residues. For the CDR3, the DNA is TGTGCCAGCAGTTTACAGGGACTAGCTGGGTATACGCAGTATTTT. Its protein is CASSLQGLAGYTQYF.

This clonotype was recorded many times. The CDR3 coding sequence is TGTGCCAGCATCGAGCCCCGTAAACAGGTTAGCACTGAAGCTTTCTTT. Residues: CASIEPRKQVSTEAFF. The rearrangement links TRBV6-5 to TRBJ1-1, with D possibly being TRBD1 (5 bases). Trimming cost V 7 bases and J 4 bases, with 22 bases left between them. This CDR3 has 16 amino acids. Germline CDR1 and CDR2: MNHEY and SVGAGI.

The chain couples TRBV6-5 to TRBJ1-3; D is perhaps TRBD1 (5 bases). This CDR3 region has 14 residues. Deletions cut 5 bases from V and 6 bases from J, with 14 bases between. Germline CDR1 and CDR2: MNHEY and SVGAGI. In nucleotides, the CDR3 is TGTGCCAGCAGTCAATCCCGACAGCTAAACACCATATATTTT. Its protein is CASSQSRQLNTIYF.

The chain joins TRBV27 to TRBJ2-7; D is perhaps TRBD2 (5 bases). The CDR3 runs 14 residues. CDR1 MNHEY and CDR2 SMNVEV come from the germline V gene (reference sequence). The V gene lost 7 bases and the J gene lost 0 bases, with 13 bases spanning the gap. CDR3 nucleotides: TGTGCCAGCACGGAGAGCGGAACCTCCTACGAGCAGTACTTC. Protein: CASTESGTSYEQYF.

V gene TRBV7-2 combines with J gene TRBJ1-1; unclear D gene. Deletions cut 1 base from V and 11 bases from J, with 17 bases between. From germline, CDR1 is SGHTA and CDR2 FQGNSA. This CDR3 is built from 14 residues. CDR3 bases: TGTGCCAGCAGCTTAGTCACGGTACTTGGTGAGGCTTTCTTT. Its translation: CASSLVTVLGEAFF.

The rearrangement joins TRBV6-4 to TRBJ2-1; 7 bases match TRBD1. Germline trimming cut 4 bases from V and 9 bases from J; bases unmatched to any gene: 9. There are 14 residues in the CDR3. Germline assignment: CDR1 MRHNA and CDR2 SNTAGT. The CDR3 region is CASSVYRGAGEQFF. In DNA, the CDR3 is TGTGCCAGCAGTGTCTACAGGGGAGCTGGTGAGCAGTTCTTC.

This chain uses TRBV20-1 with TRBJ2-7, with D perhaps matching TRBD2 (5 bases). Trimming shortened V by 3 bases and J by 3 bases, and 15 bases separated the two germline ends. This CDR3 has 14 residues. Germline CDR1 and CDR2: DFQATT and SNEGSKA (reference sequence). As DNA, the CDR3 is TGCAGTGCTAGGGGAGACGGCACCATCTACGAGCAGTACTTC. Its translation is CSARGDGTIYEQYF.

The rearrangement joins TRBV6-6 to TRBJ2-5; possibly TRBD1 for D (6 bases). This CDR3 is 15 amino acids long. Trimming pared 5 bases from V and 0 bases from J, leaving 13 bases between. CDR1 is MNHNY and CDR2 is SVGAGI in the germline V gene (reference sequence). The CDR3 sequence: CASSTLRGYQETQYF. The CDR3, as DNA: TGTGCCAGCAGTACCTTAAGGGGGTACCAAGAGACCCAGTACTTC.

This clonotype was observed a handful of times. The CDR3 coding sequence is TGTGCCAGCAGCCAAGGGGGTGCTAGCAGGGGCCTAAGGAATTCACCCCTCCACTTT. The encoded protein is CASSQGGASRGLRNSPLHF. V gene TRBV14 combines with J gene TRBJ1-6; D perhaps matches TRBD1 (6 bases). Trimming removed 1 base from V and 7 bases from J, with 23 bases in between. The germline gives CDR1 SGHDN, CDR2 FVKESK. The CDR3 spans 19 residues.

This clonotype occurred many times. The chain combines TRBV7-8 with TRBJ1-4, with a weak D call TRBD1 (5 bases). V was cut by 1 base and J by 11 bases, with 5 bases left in between. This CDR3 comprises 11 residues. The V gene's germline CDR1 is SGHVS and CDR2 FQNEAQ. The DNA of the CDR3 is TGTGCCAGCAGCTTAGAGGGGAAACTGTTTTTT. This sequence encodes CASSLEGKLFF.

This chain joins TRBV18 and TRBJ2-5; D is possibly TRBD2 (6 bases). Trimming removed 2 bases at V and 2 bases at J, with 9 bases between. Looked up from germline, CDR1 is KGHSH and CDR2 is LQKENI. The CDR3 has 14 amino acids. The CDR3 is CASSPTAGQETQYF. CDR3 in DNA: TGTGCCAGCTCACCAACAGCGGGTCAAGAGACCCAGTACTTC.

This clonotype was detected only a few times. The chain's CDR3 is CASRETYLGYEQYF. The CDR3 DNA sequence: TGTGCCAGCAGGGAAACATACTTGGGCTACGAGCAGTACTTC. The chain has TRBV2 and TRBJ2-7; D gene uncertain. Trimming pared 6 bases from V and 3 bases from J, leaving 15 bases between. This CDR3 has 14 residues. Germline V gene lookup returns CDR1 SNHLY and CDR2 FYNNEI.

This clonotype was recorded many times. The chain links TRBV11-2 to TRBJ2-2; 7 bases map to TRBD1. From germline, CDR1 is SGHAT and CDR2 FQNNGV. This CDR3 contains 15 residues. Losses at the gene ends were 2 bases for V and 1 base for J; bases not matched to a gene: 1. In nucleotides, the CDR3 is TGTGCCAGCAGCTTAAGGGACAGGAACACCGGGGAGCTGTTTTTT. Its translation is CASSLRDRNTGELFF.